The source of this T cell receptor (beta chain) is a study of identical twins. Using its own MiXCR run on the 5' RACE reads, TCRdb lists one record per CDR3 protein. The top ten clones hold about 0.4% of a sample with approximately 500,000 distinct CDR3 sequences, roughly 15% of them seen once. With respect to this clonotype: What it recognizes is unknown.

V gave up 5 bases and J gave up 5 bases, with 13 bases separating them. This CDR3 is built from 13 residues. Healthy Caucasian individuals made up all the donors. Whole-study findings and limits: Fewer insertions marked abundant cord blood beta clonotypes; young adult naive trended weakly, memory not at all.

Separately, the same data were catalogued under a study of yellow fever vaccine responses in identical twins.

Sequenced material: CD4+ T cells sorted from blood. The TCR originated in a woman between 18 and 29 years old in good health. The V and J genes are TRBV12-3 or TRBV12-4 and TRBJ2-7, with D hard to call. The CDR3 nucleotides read TGTGCCAGCAGTCCTCCGGACGTGGACGAGCAGTACGTC. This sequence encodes CASSPPDVDEQYV.